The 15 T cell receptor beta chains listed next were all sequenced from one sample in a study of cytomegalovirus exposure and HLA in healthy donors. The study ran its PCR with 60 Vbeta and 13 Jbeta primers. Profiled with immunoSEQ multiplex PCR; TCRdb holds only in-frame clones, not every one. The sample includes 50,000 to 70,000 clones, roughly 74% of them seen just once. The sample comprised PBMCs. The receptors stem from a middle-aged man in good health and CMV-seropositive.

CDR3 DNA sequence: TGTGCCTGGAGTCGAGGACTCTCTGAAGCTTTCTTT. Translating gives CAWSRGLSEAFF. The chain links TRBV30 to TRBJ1-1; no firm D call. CDR3 length: 12 residues. V lost 2 bases to trimming and J lost 6 bases, with 10 bases between them. Germline V lookup: CDR1 GTSNPN, CDR2 SVGIG (reference sequence). The full variable domain, in which reference TRBV30 and TRBJ1-1 provide the parts outside the CDR3, is SQTIHQWPATLVQPVGSPLSLECTVEGTSNPNLYWYRQAAGRGLQLLFYSVGIGQISSEVPQNLSASRPQDRQFILSSKKLLLSDSGFYLCAWSRGLSEAFFGQGTRLTVV.

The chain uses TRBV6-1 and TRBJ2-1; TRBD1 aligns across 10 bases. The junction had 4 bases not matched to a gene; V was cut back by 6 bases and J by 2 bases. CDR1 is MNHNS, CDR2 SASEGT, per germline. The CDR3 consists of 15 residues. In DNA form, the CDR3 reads TGTGCCAGCAGCCCGGACAGGGGGGCCTACAATGAGCAGTTCTTC. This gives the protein CASSPDRGAYNEQFF.

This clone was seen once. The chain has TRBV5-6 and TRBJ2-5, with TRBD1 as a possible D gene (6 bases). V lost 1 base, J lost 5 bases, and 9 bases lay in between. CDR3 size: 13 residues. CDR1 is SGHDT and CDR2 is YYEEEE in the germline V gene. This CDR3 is CASSLRRGETQYF. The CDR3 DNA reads TGTGCCAGCAGCTTGAGAAGGGGGGAGACCCAGTACTTC.

The CDR3 is CASSFGTPQETQYF. In DNA, the CDR3 is TGTGCCAGCAGCTTCGGGACTCCCCAAGAGACCCAGTACTTC. The rearrangement links TRBV7-2 to TRBJ2-5, with D perhaps matching TRBD2 (6 bases). Germline assignment: CDR1 SGHTA and CDR2 FQGNSA. V was shortened by 3 bases and J by 1 base, with 9 bases between the two germline ends. CDR3 length: 14 amino acids.

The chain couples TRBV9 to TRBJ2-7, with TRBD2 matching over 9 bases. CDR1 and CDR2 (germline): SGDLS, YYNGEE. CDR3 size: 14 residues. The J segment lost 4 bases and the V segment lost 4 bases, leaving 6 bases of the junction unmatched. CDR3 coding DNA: TGTGCCAGCAGCCCTTTAGGACTAGCGTACGAGCAGTACTTC. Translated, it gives CASSPLGLAYEQYF. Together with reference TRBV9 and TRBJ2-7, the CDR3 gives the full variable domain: DSGVTQTPKHLITATGQRVTLRCSPRSGDLSVYWYQQSLDQGLQFLIQYYNGEERAKGNILERFSAQQFPDLHSELNLSSLELGDSALYFCASSPLGLAYEQYFGPGTRLTVT.

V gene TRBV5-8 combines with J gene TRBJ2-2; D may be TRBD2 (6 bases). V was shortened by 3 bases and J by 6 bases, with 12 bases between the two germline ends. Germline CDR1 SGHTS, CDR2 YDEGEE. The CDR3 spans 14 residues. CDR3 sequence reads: CASSSFRGSGELFF. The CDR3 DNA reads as TGTGCCAGCAGCTCATTCCGGGGGTCCGGGGAGCTGTTTTTT.

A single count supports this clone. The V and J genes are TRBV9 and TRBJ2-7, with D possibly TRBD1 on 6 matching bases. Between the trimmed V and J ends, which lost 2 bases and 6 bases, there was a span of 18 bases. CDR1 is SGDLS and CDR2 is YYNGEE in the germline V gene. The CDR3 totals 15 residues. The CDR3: CASSVNVAGAGEQYF. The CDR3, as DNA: TGTGCCAGCAGCGTTAATGTCGCAGGGGCAGGCGAGCAGTACTTC.

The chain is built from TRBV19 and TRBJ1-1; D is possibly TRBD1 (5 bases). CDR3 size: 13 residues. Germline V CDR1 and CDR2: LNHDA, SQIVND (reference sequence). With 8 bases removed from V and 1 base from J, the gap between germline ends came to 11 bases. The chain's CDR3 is CASFKDRNTEAFF. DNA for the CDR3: TGTGCCAGTTTCAAAGACAGGAACACTGAAGCTTTCTTT.

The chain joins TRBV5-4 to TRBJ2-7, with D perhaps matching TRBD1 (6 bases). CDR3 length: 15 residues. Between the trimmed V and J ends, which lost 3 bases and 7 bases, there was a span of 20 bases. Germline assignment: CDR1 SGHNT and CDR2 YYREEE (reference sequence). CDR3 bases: TGTGCCAGCAGCTCTAGGACAGCTCTCTACGAAGAGCAGTACTTC. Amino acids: CASSSRTALYEEQYF.

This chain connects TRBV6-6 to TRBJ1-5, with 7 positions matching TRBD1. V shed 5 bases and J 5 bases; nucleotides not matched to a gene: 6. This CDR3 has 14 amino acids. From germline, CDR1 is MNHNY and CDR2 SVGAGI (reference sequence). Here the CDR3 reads CASSPTGTDQPQHF. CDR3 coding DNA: TGTGCCAGCAGTCCGACAGGGACGGATCAGCCCCAGCATTTT.

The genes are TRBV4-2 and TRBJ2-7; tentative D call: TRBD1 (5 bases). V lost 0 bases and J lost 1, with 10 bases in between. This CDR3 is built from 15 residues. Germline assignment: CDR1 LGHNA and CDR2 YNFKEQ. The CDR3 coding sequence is TGTGCCAGCAGCCAAGAAACAGGTGGATCCTACGAGCAGTACTTC. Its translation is CASSQETGGSYEQYF.

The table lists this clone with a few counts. The CDR3 DNA sequence: TGCGCCAGCAGTGAACTTCTCAACACCGGGGAGCTGTTTTTT. This codes for CASSELLNTGELFF. This chain connects TRBV5-1 to TRBJ2-2, with D uncertain. Germline V CDR1 and CDR2: SGHRS, YFSETQ. The CDR3 loop spans 14 amino acids. V lost 5 bases, J lost 2 bases, and 10 bases lay in between.

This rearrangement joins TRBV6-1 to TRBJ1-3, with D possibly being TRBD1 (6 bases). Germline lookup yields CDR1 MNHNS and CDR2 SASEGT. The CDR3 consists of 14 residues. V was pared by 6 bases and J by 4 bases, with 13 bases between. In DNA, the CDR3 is TGTGCCAGCAGACGGACAGAATCAGGAAACACCATATATTTT. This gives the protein CASRRTESGNTIYF.

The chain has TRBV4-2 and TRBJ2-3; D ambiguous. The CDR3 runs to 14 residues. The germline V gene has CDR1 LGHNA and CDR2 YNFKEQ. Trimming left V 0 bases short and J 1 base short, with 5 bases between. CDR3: CASSQDTGTDTQYF. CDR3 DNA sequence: TGTGCCAGCAGCCAAGATACGGGCACAGATACGCAGTATTTT.

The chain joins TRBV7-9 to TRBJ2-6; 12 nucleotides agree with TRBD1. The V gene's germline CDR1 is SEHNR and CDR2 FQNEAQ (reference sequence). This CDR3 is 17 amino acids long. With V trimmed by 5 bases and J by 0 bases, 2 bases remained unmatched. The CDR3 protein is CASSVGQGASGANVLTF. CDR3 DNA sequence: TGTGCCAGCAGCGTGGGACAGGGGGCCTCTGGGGCCAACGTCCTGACTTTC.